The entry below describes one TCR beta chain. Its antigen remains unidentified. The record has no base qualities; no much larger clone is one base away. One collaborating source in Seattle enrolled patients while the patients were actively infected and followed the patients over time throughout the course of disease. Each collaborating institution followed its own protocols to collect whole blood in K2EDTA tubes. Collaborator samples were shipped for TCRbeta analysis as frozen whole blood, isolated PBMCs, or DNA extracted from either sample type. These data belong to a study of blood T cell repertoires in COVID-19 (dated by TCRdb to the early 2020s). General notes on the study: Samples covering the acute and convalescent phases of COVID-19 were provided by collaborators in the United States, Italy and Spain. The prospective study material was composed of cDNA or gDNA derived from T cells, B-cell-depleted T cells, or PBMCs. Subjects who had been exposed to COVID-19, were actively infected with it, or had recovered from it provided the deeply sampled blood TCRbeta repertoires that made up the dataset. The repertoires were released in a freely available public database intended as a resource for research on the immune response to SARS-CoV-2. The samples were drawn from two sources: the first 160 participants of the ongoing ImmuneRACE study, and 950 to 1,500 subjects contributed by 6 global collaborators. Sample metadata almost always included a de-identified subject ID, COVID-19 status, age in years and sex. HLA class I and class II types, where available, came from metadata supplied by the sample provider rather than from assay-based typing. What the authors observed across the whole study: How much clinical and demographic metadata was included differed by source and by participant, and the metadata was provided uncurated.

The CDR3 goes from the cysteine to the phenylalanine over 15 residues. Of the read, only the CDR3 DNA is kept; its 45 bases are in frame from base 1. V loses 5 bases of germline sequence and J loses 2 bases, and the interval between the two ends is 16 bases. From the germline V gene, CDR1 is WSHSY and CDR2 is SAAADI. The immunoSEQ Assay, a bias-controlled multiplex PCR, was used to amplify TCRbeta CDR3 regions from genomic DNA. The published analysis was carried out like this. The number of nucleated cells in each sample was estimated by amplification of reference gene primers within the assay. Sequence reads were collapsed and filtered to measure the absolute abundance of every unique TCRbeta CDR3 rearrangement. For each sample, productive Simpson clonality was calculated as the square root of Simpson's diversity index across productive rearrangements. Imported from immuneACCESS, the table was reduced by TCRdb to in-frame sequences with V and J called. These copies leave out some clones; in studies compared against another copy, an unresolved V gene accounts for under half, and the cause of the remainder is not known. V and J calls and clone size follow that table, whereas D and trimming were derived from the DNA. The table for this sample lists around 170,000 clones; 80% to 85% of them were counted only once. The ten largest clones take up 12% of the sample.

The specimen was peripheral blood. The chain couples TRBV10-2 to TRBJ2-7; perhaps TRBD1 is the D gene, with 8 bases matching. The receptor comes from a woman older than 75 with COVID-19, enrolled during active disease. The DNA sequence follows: TGCGCCAGCAGTCTCGGGGGGACAGGCGCCTACGAGCAGTACTTC. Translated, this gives CASSLGGTGAYEQYF.